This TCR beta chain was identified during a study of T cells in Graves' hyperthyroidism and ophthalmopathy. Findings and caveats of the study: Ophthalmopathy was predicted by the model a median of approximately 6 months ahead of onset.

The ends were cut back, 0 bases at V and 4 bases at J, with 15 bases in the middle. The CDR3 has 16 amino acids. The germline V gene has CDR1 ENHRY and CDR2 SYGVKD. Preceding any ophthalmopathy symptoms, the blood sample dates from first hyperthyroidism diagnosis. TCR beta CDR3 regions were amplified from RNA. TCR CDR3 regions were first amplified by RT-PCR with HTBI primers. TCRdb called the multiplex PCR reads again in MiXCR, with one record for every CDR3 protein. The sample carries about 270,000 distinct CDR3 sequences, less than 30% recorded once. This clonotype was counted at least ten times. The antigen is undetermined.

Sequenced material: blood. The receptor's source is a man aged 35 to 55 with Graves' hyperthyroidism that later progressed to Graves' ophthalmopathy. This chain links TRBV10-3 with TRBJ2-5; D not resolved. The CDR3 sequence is CAISESMETDPETQYF. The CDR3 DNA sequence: TGTGCCATCAGTGAGTCGATGGAGACGGACCCAGAGACCCAGTACTTC.